The rows below give T cell receptor beta chains drawn from one sample of a study of blood T cell repertoires in COVID-19. Profiling relied on immunoSEQ multiplex PCR, and the TCRdb table lists in-frame clones only, not all of them. The sample lists over 50,000 clones, roughly 89% occurring once. The sequencing input was peripheral blood. The receptors were sampled from a man aged 80 or over with acute or convalescent COVID-19. Each CDR3 is given with its conserved first and last residue. D genes are given only for firm matches.

v_gene	j_gene	d_gene	CDR3nt	CDR3aa
TRBV5-6	TRBJ2-7	TRBD1	TGTGCCAGCAGGCACCGGGACAGACTATTTCGCATTCGCGAGCAGTACTTC	CASRHRDRLFRIREQYF
TRBV7-8	TRBJ1-1	.	TGTGCCAGCAGCTTAGGGGTCCCTCCGGAGAGCACTGAAGCTTTCTTT	CASSLGVPPESTEAFF
TRBV19	TRBJ2-1	.	TGTGCCAGTAGTAATCCAGTCTACAATGAGCAGTTCTTC	CASSNPVYNEQFF
TRBV10-3	TRBJ2-5	TRBD2	TGTGCCATCAGTGGACTAGCGGGGGAGAGGCAAGAGACCCAGTACTTC	CAISGLAGERQETQYF
TRBV4-1	TRBJ2-1	TRBD2	TGCGCCAGCAGCCAGACTAGCCTTTCCCCAGGCTCCTACAATGAGCAGTTCTTC	CASSQTSLSPGSYNEQFF
TRBV7-2	TRBJ1-2	.	TGTGCCAGCAGCTTGTACAGGGATGGCTACACCTTC	CASSLYRDGYTF
TRBV6-5	TRBJ1-6	.	TGTGCCAGCAGTTACTACAGCTCCTATAATTCACCCCTCCACTTT	CASSYYSSYNSPLHF
TRBV10-3	TRBJ2-2	.	TGTGCCATCAGTCCTGACTACACCGGGGAGCTGTTTTTT	CAISPDYTGELFF
TRBV11-2	TRBJ2-2	TRBD2	TGTGCCAGCAGCTCGGGGGGGGGATCGCGATCCTCGAACACCGGGGAGCTGTTTTTT	CASSSGGGSRSSNTGELFF
TRBV5-4	TRBJ2-7	TRBD2	TGTGCCAGCAGCCCCGGACTAGCGGGCTACGAGCAGTACTTC	CASSPGLAGYEQYF
TRBV7-9	TRBJ1-4	.	TGTGCTCCTTCTCCGCTAGGGGTAGAGGAAAAACTGTTTTTT	CAPSPLGVEEKLFF